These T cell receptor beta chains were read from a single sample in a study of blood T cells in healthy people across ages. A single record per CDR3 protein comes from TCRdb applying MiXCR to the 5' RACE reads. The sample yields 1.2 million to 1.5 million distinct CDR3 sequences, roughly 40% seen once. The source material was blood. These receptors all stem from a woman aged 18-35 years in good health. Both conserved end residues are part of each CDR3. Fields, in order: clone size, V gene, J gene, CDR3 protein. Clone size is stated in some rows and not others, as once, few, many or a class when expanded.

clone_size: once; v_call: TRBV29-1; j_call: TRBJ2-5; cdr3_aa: CSGYLGANEQYF
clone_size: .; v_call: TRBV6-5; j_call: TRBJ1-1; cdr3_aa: CASSLLTGGVPTEAFF
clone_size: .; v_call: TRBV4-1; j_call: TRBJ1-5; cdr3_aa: CASSQTRVSNQPQHF
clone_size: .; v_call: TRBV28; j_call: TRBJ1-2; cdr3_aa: CASTPSGGGYGYTF
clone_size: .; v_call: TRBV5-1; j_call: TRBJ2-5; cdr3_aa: CASSTRRTSGAWYQETQYF
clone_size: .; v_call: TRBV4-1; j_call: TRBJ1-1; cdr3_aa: CASSQGGYEAFF
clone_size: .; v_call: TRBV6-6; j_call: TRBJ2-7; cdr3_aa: CASSLPVYEQYF
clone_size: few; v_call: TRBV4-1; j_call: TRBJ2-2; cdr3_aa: CASSQTGPGELFF
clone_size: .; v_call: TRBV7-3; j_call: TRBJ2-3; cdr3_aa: CASSFGGTSRSTDTQYF
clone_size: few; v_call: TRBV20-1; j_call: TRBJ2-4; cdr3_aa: CSAIGTSGGEQYF
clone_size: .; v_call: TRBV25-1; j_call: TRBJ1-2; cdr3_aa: CASSEFGGGYTF
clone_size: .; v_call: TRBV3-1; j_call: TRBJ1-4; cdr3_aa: CASSHPRDRVGEKLFF
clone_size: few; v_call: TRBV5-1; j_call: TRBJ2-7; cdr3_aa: CASSLNRDASYEQYF
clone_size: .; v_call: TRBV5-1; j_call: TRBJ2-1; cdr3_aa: CASSPLPIYSGNEQFF
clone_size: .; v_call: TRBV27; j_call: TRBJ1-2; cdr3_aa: CASSRTVGVCGYTF
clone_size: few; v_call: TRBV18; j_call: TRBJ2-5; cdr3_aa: CASSPQVRQLQETQYF
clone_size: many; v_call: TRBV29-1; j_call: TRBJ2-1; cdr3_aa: CSVELGTGQFF
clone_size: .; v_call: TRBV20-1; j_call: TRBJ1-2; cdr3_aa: CSAKGDGNYGYTF
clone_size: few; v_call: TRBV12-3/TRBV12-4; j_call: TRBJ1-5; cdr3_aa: CASSQLHDRADQPQHF
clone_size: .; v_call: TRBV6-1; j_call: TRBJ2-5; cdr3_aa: CASSERGGHSNEQYF
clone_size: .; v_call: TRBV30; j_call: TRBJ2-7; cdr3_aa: CAWKLAGEYNEQYF
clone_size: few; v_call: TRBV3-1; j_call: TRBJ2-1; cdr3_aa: CASSQDWGSGDNEQFF
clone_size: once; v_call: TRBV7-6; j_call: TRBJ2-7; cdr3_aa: CANSLAPSGGTGSYEQYF
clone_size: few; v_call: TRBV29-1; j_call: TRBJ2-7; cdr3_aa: CSAEVGVYEQYF
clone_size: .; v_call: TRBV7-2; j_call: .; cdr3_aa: CASSLATSGTWTQYF
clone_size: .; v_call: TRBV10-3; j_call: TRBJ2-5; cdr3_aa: CAISSGTGPIGQETQYF
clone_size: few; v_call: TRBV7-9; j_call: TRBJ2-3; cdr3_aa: CASSSRRGTGGPQYF
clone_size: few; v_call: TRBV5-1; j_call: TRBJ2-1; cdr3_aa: CASSLSGLAGDYISYNEQFF
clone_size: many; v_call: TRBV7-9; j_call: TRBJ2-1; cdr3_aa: CASSPRRGTGVNEQFF
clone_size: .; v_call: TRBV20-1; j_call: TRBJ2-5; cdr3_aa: CSARETSGVMKTQYF
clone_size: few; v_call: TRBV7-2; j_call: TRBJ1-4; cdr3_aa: CATRQLSNEKLFF
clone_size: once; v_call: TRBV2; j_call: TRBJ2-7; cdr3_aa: CASNEGAYEQYF
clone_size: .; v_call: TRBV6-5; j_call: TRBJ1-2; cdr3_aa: CASSYWGRMEDYGYTF
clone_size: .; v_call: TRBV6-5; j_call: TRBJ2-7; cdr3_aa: CASKRGAIANEQYF
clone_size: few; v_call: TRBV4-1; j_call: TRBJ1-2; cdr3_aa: CASSQERPGLGYGYTF
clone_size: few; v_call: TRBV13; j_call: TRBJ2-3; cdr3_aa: CASSPTGTRGTDTQYF
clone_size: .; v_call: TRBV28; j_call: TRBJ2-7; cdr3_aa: CASIGQVGSYEQYF
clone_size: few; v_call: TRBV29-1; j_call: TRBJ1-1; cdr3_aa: CSVDRDHTEAFF
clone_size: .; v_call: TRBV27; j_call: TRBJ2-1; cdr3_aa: CASSLSIIPTSGLSSYNEQFF
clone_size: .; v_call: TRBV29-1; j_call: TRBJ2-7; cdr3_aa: CSVVASGRGEQYF
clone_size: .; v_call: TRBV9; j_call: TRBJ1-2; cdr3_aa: CASTRALDGYTF
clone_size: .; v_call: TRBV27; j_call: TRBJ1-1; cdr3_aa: CASSSWADTEAFF
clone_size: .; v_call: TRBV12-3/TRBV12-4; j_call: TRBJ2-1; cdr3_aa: CASGLGRTSGSNEQFF
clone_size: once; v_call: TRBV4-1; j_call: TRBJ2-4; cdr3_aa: CASRRSPLAKNIQYF
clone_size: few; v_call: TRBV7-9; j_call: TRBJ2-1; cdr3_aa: CASRRLGSYNEQFF
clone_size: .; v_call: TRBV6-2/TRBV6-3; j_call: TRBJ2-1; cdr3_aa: CASSSGGYGEQFF
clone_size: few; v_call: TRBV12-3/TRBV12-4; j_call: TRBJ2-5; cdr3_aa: CASSYRQDERETQYF
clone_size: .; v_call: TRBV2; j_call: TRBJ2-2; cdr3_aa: CASGQLTGELFF
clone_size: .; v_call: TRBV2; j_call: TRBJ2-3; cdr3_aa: CASSGGQGMSDTQYF
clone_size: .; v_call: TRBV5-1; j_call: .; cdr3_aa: CASSYQGAETQYF
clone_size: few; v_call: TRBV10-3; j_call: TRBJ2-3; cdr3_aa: CAISAHSGTGGGTDTQYF
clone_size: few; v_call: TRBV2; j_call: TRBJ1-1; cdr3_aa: CAGGGQGAGRAFF
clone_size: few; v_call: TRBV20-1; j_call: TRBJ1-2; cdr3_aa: CSADPQGDGYTF
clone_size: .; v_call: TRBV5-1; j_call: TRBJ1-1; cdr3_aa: CASSKGQGLEAFF
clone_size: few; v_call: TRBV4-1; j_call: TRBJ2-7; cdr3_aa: CASSQPGTGTYEQYF
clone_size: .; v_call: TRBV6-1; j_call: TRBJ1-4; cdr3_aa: CASNDPGEAEKLFF
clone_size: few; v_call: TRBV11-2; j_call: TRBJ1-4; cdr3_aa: CASSLGRRPLNEKLFF
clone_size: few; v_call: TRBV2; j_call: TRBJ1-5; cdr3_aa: CASSGVGANQPQHF